The 7 T cell receptor beta chains in this list originate from one sample, sequenced in a study of cytomegalovirus exposure and HLA in healthy donors. The PCR employed 60 Vbeta primers together with 13 Jbeta primers. Using immunoSEQ multiplex PCR, the repertoire was profiled, and TCRdb retains in-frame clones only, with some absent. The sample lists roughly 180,000 clones, 65% to 85% occurring once. Specimen: PBMCs. Receptor source: a boy aged 2 to 10 in good health and CMV-seronegative.

The rearrangement uses TRBV19 and TRBJ2-7, with TRBD2 matching over 7 bases. V shed 4 bases, J shed 2 bases, and the junction held 11 bases outside the gene matches. CDR1 LNHDA and CDR2 SQIVND come from the germline V gene (reference sequence). CDR3 length equals 16 residues. In DNA, the CDR3 is TGTGCCAGTAGTACCTCCGGGACGGGAGGCCCCTACGAGCAGTACTTC. This encodes CASSTSGTGGPYEQYF.

The genes are TRBV18 and TRBJ1-2; D call uncertain. The V gene lost 8 bases and the J gene lost 4 bases, with 29 bases spanning the gap. From germline, CDR1 is KGHSH and CDR2 LQKENI. The CDR3 extends over 18 amino acids. CDR3 DNA sequence: TGTGCCAGCCCCCCCCCGCGACGTATTGAATTAGCCTCCTATGGCTACACCTTC. This sequence encodes CASPPPRRIELASYGYTF.

The J gene is TRBJ2-3, the V gene TRBV5-1; D is possibly TRBD1 (6 bases). V lost 3 bases to trimming and J lost 1 base, with 12 bases between them. The CDR3 is made up of 15 amino acids. Germline assignment: CDR1 SGHRS and CDR2 YFSETQ. The CDR3 region is CASSSGRQGTDTQYF. Here the CDR3 DNA reads TGCGCCAGCAGCTCGGGAAGACAGGGCACAGATACGCAGTATTTT.

The chain has TRBV9 and TRBJ2-3, with D possibly matching TRBD2 (6 bases). V was clipped by 0 bases and J by 2 bases, with 13 bases between them. There are 16 residues in the CDR3. Germline CDR1 SGDLS, CDR2 YYNGEE. The CDR3 here is CASSVGGEAPTDTQYF. CDR3 nucleotide sequence: TGTGCCAGCAGCGTAGGGGGGGAGGCTCCCACAGATACGCAGTATTTT.

The CDR3 bases are TGTGCCAGCAGTCACCAAAGGGGACTTTATGGGAATGAGCAGTTCTTC. Translation: CASSHQRGLYGNEQFF. The chain links TRBV27 to TRBJ2-1; tentatively, D is TRBD2 (6 bases). The CDR3 totals 16 residues. Looked up from germline, CDR1 is MNHEY and CDR2 is SMNVEV (reference sequence). Trimming shortened V by 5 bases and J by 7 bases, and 21 bases separated the two germline ends.

This clone came up a few times. The chain combines TRBV4-3 with TRBJ1-1; no reliable D call. V was pared by 0 bases and J by 7 bases, with 6 bases between. Per the germline V gene, CDR1 is LGHNA and CDR2 is YSLEER. The CDR3 length is 12 residues. CDR3 DNA sequence: TGCGCCAGCAGCCAAGAGGGGAGTGAAGCTTTCTTT. This gives the protein CASSQEGSEAFF.

This chain connects TRBV19 to TRBJ1-1; 7 bases match TRBD1. V was clipped by 3 bases and J by 4 bases; unmatched bases: 8. The germline V gene has CDR1 LNHDA and CDR2 SQIVND (reference sequence). CDR3 length: 15 residues. The CDR3 region has the DNA TGTGCCAGTAGTATTGGGTTGAACAGGGGCACTGAAGCTTTCTTT. Translating it yields CASSIGLNRGTEAFF.